The T cell receptor beta chain under discussion was sequenced for a study of cytomegalovirus exposure and HLA in healthy donors. PCR employed 60 Vbeta and 13 Jbeta primers. The table came from immunoSEQ multiplex PCR; TCRdb's copy has only in-frame clones and leaves some out. The data contain tens of thousands of clones, about 76% of them singletons. General observations from the study: Previous analysis showed most TCR beta V segments were productive about 87% or about 30% of the time. TCR beta V- and J-gene trimming, according to a later analysis, was linked to a missense DCLRE1C variant.

Turning to this clone: Antigen specificity is unknown.

This CDR3 contains 15 residues. Unmatched junction bases numbered 9, after V lost 10 bases and J lost 5 bases. Germline V gene lookup returns CDR1 MNHEY and CDR2 SVGAGI. V and J are TRBV6-5 and TRBJ2-2, with 11 bases aligning to TRBD2. The receptor comes from a man aged 45-65 years in good health and CMV-seronegative. The sample taken for sequencing was PBMCs. CDR3 in DNA: TGTGCCACCCATAGCGGGGGGGCGCGAACCGGGGAGCTGTTTTTT. Translation gives CATHSGGARTGELFF.